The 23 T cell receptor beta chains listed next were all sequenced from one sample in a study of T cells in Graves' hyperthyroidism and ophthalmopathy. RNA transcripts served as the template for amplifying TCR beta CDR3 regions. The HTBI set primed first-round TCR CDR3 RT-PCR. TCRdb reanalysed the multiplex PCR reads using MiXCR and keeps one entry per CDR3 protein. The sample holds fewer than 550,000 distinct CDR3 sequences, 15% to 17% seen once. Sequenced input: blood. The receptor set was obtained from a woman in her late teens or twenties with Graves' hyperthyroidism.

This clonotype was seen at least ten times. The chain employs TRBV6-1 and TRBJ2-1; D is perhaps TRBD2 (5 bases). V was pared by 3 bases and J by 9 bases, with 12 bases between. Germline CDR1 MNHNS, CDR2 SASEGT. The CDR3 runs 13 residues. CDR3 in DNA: TGTGCCAGCAGTGACCGCGGGTGGAGTGAGCAGTTCTTC. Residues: CASSDRGWSEQFF.

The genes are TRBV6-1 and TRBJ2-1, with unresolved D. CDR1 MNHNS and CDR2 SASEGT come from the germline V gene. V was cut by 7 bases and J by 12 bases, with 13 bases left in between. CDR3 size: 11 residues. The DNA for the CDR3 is TGTGCCAGCACCTTTGGGGATGGGCAGTTCTTC. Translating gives CASTFGDGQFF.

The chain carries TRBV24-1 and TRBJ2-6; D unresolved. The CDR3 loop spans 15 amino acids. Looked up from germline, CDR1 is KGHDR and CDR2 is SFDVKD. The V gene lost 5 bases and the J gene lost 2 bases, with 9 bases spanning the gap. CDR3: CATSVHLAGANVLTF. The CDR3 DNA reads TGTGCCACCAGTGTCCACCTTGCTGGGGCCAACGTCCTGACTTTC.

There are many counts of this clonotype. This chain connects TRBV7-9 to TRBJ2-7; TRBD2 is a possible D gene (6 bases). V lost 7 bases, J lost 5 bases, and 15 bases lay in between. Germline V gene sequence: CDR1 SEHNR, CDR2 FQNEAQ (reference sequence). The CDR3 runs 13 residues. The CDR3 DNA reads TGTGCCAGCAACAGACTAGGGCCCAACGAGCAGTACTTC. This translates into CASNRLGPNEQYF.

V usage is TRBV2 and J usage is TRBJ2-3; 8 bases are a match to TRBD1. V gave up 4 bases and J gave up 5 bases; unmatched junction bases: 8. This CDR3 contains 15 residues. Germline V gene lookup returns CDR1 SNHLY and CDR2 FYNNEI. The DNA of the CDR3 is TGTGCCAGCAGTGTGTCGTACAGGGGGATAGATACGCAGTATTTT. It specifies CASSVSYRGIDTQYF.

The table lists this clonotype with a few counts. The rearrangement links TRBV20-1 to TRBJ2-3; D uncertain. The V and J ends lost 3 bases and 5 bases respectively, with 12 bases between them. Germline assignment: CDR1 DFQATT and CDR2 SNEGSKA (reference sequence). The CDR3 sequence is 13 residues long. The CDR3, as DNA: TGCAGTGCTAGCCCCTACGGCAGAGATACGCAGTATTTT. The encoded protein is CSASPYGRDTQYF.

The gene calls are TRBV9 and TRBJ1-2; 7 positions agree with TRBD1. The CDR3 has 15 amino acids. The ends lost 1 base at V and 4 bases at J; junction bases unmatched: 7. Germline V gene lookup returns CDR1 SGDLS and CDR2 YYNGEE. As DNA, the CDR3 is TGTGCCAGCAGCGTAACCGGGACAGCCCTCTATGGCTACACCTTC. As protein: CASSVTGTALYGYTF.

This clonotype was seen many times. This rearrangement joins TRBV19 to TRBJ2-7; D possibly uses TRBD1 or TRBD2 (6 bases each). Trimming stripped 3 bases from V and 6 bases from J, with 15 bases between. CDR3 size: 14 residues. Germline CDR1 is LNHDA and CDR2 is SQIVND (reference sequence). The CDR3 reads CASSMRTGAPEQYF. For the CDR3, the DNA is TGTGCCAGTAGTATGAGGACGGGGGCTCCCGAGCAGTACTTC.

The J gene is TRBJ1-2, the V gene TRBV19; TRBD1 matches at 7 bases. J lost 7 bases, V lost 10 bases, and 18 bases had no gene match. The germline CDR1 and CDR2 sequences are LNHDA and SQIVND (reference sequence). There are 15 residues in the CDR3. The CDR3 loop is CATAPGEGARFGYTF. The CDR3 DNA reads TGTGCCACCGCGCCGGGGGAGGGGGCCCGTTTTGGCTACACCTTC. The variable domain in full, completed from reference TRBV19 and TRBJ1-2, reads DGGITQSPKYLFRKEGQNVTLSCEQNLNHDAMYWYRQDPGQGLRLIYYSQIVNDFQKGDIAEGYSVSREKKESFPLTVTSAQKNPTAFYLCATAPGEGARFGYTFGSGTRLTVV.

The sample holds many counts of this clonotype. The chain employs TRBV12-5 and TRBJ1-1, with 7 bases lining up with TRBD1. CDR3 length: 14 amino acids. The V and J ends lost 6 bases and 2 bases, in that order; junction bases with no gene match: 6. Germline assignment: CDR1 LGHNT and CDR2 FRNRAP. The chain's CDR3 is CASGTDRANTEAFF. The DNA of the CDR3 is TGTGCTAGTGGCACCGACAGGGCCAACACTGAAGCTTTCTTT.

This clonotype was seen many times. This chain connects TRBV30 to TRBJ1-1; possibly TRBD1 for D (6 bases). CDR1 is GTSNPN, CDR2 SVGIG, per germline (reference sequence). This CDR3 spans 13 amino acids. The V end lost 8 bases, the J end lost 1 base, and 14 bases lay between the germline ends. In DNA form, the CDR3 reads TGTGCCGGAAACAGGGTTCAGAACACTGAAGCTTTCTTT. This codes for CAGNRVQNTEAFF.

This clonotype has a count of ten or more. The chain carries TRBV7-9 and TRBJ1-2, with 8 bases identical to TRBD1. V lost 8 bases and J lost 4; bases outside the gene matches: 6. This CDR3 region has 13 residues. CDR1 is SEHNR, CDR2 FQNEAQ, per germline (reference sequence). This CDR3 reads CASVGQGAYGYTF. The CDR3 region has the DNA TGTGCCAGCGTGGGGCAGGGGGCCTATGGCTACACCTTC.

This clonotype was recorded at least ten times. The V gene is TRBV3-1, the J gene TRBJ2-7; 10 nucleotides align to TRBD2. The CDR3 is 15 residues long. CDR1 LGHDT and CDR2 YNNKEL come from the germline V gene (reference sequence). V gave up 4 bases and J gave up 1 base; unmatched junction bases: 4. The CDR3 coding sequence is TGTGCCAGCAGCCCTGGACTAGCGGATTCCTACGAGCAGTACTTC. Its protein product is CASSPGLADSYEQYF.

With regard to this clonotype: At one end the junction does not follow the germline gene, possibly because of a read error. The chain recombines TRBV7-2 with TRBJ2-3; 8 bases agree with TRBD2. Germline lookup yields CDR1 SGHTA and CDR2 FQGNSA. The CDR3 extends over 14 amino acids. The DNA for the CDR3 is TGTGTCAGCAGTCCCTCCGGGGGGGGTGATACGCAGTATTTT. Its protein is CVSSPSGGGDTQYF. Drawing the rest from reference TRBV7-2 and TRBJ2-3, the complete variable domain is GAGVSQSPSNKVTEKGKDVELRCDPISGHTALYWYRQSLGQGLEFLIYFQGNSAPDKSGLPSDRFSAERTGGSVSTLTIQRTQQEDSAVYLCVSSPSGGGDTQYFGPGTRLTVL.

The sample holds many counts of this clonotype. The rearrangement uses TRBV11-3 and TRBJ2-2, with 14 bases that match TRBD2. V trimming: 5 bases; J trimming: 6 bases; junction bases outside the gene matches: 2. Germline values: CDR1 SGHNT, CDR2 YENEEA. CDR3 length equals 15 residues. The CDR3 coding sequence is TGTGCCAGCAGCATGGGACTAGCGGGGGCCGGGGAGCTGTTTTTT. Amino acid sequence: CASSMGLAGAGELFF.

The CDR3 region is CASSFGGEAGTQYF. In DNA form, the CDR3 reads TGTGCCAGCAGCTTTGGCGGGGAGGCGGGTACGCAGTATTTT. V and J are TRBV11-3 and TRBJ2-3, with D possibly being TRBD2 (6 bases). The CDR3 consists of 14 residues. The V gene lost 3 bases and the J gene lost 8 bases, with 15 bases spanning the gap. Germline V gene sequence: CDR1 SGHNT, CDR2 YENEEA.

The CDR3, as DNA: TGTGCCACCAGCAGAGATCGGGTGTCTGGCACTGAAGCTTTCTTT. Amino acids: CATSRDRVSGTEAFF. The chain employs TRBV15 and TRBJ1-1; D is ambiguous. From germline, CDR1 is LNHNV and CDR2 YYDKDF (reference sequence). The CDR3 extends over 15 amino acids. V was trimmed by 0 bases and J by 4 bases, leaving 12 bases between them.

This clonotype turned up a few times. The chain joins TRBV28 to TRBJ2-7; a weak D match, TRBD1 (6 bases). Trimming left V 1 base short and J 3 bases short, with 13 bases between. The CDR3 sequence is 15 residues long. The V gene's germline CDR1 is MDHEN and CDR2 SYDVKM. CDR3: CASSLSSGAYYEQYF. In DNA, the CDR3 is TGTGCCAGCAGTTTATCTTCAGGGGCCTACTACGAGCAGTACTTC.

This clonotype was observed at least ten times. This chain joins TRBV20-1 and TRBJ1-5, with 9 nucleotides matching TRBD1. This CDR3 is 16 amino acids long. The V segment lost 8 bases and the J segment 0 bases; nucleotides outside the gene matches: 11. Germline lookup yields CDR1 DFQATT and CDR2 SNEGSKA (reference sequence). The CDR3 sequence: CSSSGTGTTSNQPQHF. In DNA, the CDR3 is TGCAGTTCTTCCGGGACAGGGACTACTAGCAATCAGCCCCAGCATTTT.

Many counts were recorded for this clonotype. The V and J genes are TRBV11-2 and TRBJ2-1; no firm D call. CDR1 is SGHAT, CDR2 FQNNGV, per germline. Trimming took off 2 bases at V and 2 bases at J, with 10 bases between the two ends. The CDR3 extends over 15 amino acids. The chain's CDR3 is CASSLIGSPYNEQFF. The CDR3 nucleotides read TGTGCCAGCAGCTTAATTGGATCCCCCTACAATGAGCAGTTCTTC.

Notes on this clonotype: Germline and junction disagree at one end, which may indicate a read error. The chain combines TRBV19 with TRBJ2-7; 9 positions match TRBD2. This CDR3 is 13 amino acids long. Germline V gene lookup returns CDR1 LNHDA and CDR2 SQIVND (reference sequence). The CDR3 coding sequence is TGTCCCAGTAAAGCTAGCGGGACGTACGAGCAGTACTTC. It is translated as CPSKASGTYEQYF.

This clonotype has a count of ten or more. The CDR3 sequence is CAISESEDTQYF. The CDR3 DNA reads TGTGCCATCAGTGAGTCCGAAGATACGCAGTATTTT. This chain uses TRBV10-3 with TRBJ2-3; D ambiguous. The germline V and J ends were trimmed by 0 bases and 5 bases, with 3 bases remaining between them. The CDR3 covers 12 residues. The germline V gene has CDR1 ENHRY and CDR2 SYGVKD.

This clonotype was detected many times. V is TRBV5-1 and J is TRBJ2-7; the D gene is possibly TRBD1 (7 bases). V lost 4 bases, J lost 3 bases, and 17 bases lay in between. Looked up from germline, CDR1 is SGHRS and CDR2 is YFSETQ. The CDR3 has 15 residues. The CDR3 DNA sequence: TGCGCCAGCAGCGCGCGGGACAGTAATTTCTACGAGCAGTACTTC. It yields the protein CASSARDSNFYEQYF.